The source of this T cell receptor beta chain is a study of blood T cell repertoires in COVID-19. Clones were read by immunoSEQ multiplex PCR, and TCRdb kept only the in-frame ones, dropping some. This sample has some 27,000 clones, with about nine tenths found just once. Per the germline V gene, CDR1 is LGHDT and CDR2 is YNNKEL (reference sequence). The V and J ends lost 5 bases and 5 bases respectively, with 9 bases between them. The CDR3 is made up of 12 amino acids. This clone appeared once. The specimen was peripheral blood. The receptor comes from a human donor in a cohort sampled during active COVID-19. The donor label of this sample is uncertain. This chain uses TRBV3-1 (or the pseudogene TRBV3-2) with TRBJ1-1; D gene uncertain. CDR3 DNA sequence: TGTGCCAGCAGCTCCCACCGGACTGAAGCTTTCTTT. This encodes CASSSHRTEAFF.